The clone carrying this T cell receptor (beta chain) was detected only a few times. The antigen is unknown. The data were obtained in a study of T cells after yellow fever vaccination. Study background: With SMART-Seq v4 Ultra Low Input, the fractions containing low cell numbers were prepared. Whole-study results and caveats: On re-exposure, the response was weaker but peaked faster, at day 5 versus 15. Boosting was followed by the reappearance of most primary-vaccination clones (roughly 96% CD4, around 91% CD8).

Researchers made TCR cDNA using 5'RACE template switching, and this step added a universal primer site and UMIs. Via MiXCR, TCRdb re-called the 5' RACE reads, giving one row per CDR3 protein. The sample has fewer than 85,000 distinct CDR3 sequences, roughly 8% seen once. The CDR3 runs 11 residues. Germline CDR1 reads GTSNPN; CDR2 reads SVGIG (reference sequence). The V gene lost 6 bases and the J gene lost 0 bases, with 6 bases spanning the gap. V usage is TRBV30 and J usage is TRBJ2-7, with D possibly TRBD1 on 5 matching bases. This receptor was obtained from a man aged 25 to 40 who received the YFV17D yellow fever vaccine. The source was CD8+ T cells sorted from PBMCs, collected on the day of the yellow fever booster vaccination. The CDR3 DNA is TGTGCCTGTGACAGCTCCTACGAGCAGTACTTC. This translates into CACDSSYEQYF.